Following are 14 T cell receptor beta chains from one sample sequenced in a study of cytomegalovirus exposure and HLA in healthy donors. This PCR relied on a set of 60 Vbeta primers and 13 Jbeta primers. Using immunoSEQ multiplex PCR, the repertoire was profiled, and TCRdb retains in-frame clones only, with some absent. Of some 150,000 clones listed, approximately 87% were seen once; the top ten hold 4% to 6.5%. Sequencing input: PBMCs. All receptors derive from a young woman in good health and CMV-seronegative.

The chain employs TRBV15 and TRBJ2-7, with 10 bases aligning to TRBD2. Trimming at V came to 0 bases and at J to 3 bases, leaving 5 bases not matched to a gene. The CDR3 consists of 16 residues. Germline-derived CDR1 and CDR2 are LNHNV and YYDKDF (reference sequence). The DNA for the CDR3 is TGTGCCACCAGCAGAGAAGGACTAGCGGATGGCTACGAGCAGTACTTC. This translates into CATSREGLADGYEQYF. Together with reference TRBV15 and TRBJ2-7, the CDR3 gives the full variable domain: DAMVIQNPRYQVTQFGKPVTLSCSQTLNHNVMYWYQQKSSQAPKLLFHYYDKDFNNEADTPDNFQSRRPNTSFCFLDIRSPGLGDTAMYLCATSREGLADGYEQYFGPGTRLTVT.

This clone was recorded only once. The chain recombines TRBV18 with TRBJ2-7; the match to TRBD1 covers 10 bases. The CDR3 has 15 residues. In germline, CDR1 is KGHSH, CDR2 LQKENI. Trimming removed 2 bases from V and 0 bases from J; junction bases left unmatched: 1. CDR3 bases: TGTGCCAGCTCACCAGGACAGGGGGGCTCCTACGAGCAGTACTTC. Protein product: CASSPGQGGSYEQYF.

The rearrangement uses TRBV7-9 and TRBJ2-1, with 8 bases fitting TRBD1. The CDR3 contains 17 residues. Germline CDR1 is SEHNR and CDR2 is FQNEAQ (reference sequence). With V trimmed by 2 bases and J by 9 bases, 15 bases remained unmatched. The CDR3 sequence: CASSLPPGQAMGGEQFF. In DNA, the CDR3 is TGTGCCAGCAGCTTACCTCCGGGACAGGCGATGGGAGGTGAGCAGTTCTTC.

The chain carries TRBV4-1 and TRBJ1-3; D is undetermined. Germline V gives CDR1 MGHRA, CDR2 YSYEKL. V lost 3 bases to trimming and J lost 0 bases, with 9 bases between them. The CDR3 runs to 15 residues. The CDR3 DNA reads TGCGCCAGCAGCCAGGAGTCGAGCTCTGGAAACACCATATATTTT. The encoded protein is CASSQESSSGNTIYF.

This clone was picked up a small number of times. The chain carries TRBV4-1 and TRBJ1-4; D is possibly TRBD1 (5 bases). The CDR3 has 15 residues. V gave up 0 bases and J gave up 8 bases, with 13 bases separating them. The germline CDR1 and CDR2 sequences are MGHRA and YSYEKL. The CDR3 here is CASSQDEGAGEKLFF. In DNA, the CDR3 is TGCGCCAGCAGCCAAGATGAAGGGGCAGGGGAAAAACTGTTTTTT.

V and J are TRBV4-2 and TRBJ2-7, with 9 nucleotides matching TRBD2. CDR1 and CDR2 from the germline V gene are LGHNA and YNFKEQ. The CDR3 is made up of 16 amino acids. V gave up 0 bases and J gave up 3 bases; unmatched junction bases: 6. CDR3 amino acids: CASSQDRAGGLYEQYF. In DNA form, the CDR3 reads TGTGCCAGCAGCCAAGATAGAGCGGGGGGTCTCTACGAGCAGTACTTC.

The CDR3: CASSLSQGPTDTQYF. The CDR3 DNA is TGTGCCAGCAGCTTGTCTCAGGGGCCAACAGATACGCAGTATTTT. This chain connects TRBV7-9 to TRBJ2-3, with D possibly matching TRBD1 (6 bases). The CDR3 spans 15 residues. Germline loops: CDR1 SEHNR, CDR2 FQNEAQ (reference sequence). With 3 bases removed from V and 3 bases from J, the gap between germline ends came to 13 bases.

The gene calls are TRBV5-1 and TRBJ2-5; a possible D gene is TRBD2 (6 bases). CDR1 and CDR2 (germline): SGHRS, YFSETQ. V was cut by 3 bases and J by 4 bases, with 13 bases left in between. The CDR3 consists of 14 residues. The CDR3, as DNA: TGCGCCAGCAGCTGGGACTTACTAAGAGAGACCCAGTACTTC. This encodes CASSWDLLRETQYF.

This sequence joins TRBV5-1 and TRBJ1-6; no reliable D call. Germline assignment: CDR1 SGHRS and CDR2 YFSETQ. The CDR3 sequence is 12 residues long. V lost 0 bases, J lost 15 bases, and 10 bases lay in between. CDR3 sequence reads: CASSLADNHLHF. CDR3 sequence (DNA): TGCGCCAGCAGCTTGGCTGACAACCACCTCCACTTT.

The V and J genes are TRBV7-3 and TRBJ2-5, with 13 bases lining up with TRBD2. The CDR3 is 14 amino acids. The ends lost 3 bases at V and 5 bases at J; junction bases unmatched: 0. CDR1 and CDR2 from the germline V gene are SGHTA and FQGTGA. The CDR3 sequence is CASSLTSGGETQYF. The CDR3 DNA follows: TGTGCCAGCAGCTTGACTAGCGGGGGGGAGACCCAGTACTTC.

DNA for the CDR3: TGTGCCAGCACAGGGGAATCTCAAGAGACCCAGTACTTC. Its protein product is CASTGESQETQYF. V usage is TRBV28 and J usage is TRBJ2-5; a weak D match, TRBD1 (6 bases). The CDR3 has 13 residues. The germline V gene encodes CDR1 MDHEN and CDR2 SYDVKM. Trimming left V 7 bases short and J 2 bases short, with 11 bases between.

The genes are TRBV5-1 and TRBJ2-7; 12 nucleotides agree with TRBD2. With 4 bases clipped from V and 4 bases from J, the junction kept 6 bases outside the gene matches. The CDR3 sequence is 15 residues long. Germline values: CDR1 SGHRS, CDR2 YFSETQ. Written as DNA, the CDR3 is TGCGCCAGCAGCAGAGGACTAGCGGGGAATTACGAGCAGTACTTC. It yields the protein CASSRGLAGNYEQYF. Full variable domain (rest looked up from reference TRBV5-1 and TRBJ2-7): KAGVTQTPRYLIKTRGQQVTLSCSPISGHRSVSWYQQTPGQGLQFLFEYFSETQRNKGNFPGRFSGRQFSNSRSEMNVSTLELGDSALYLCASSRGLAGNYEQYFGPGTRLTVT.

The gene calls are TRBV6-1 and TRBJ1-6, with TRBD1 matching 7 bases. Trimming took 4 bases from V and 4 from J; bases not matched to a gene: 1. CDR3 length: 14 amino acids. Germline values: CDR1 MNHNS, CDR2 SASEGT. The CDR3 nucleotides read TGTGCCAGCAGTGGACAGGGATATAATTCACCCCTCCACTTT. It translates to CASSGQGYNSPLHF.

The gene calls are TRBV7-6 and TRBJ2-7, with D maybe TRBD2 (6 bases). There are 14 residues in the CDR3. CDR1 is SGHVS and CDR2 is FNYEAQ in the germline V gene. Trimming pared 4 bases from V and 3 bases from J, leaving 13 bases between. CDR3 in amino acids: CASSYGGENYEQYF. Here the CDR3 DNA reads TGTGCCAGCAGCTACGGGGGAGAGAACTACGAGCAGTACTTC.